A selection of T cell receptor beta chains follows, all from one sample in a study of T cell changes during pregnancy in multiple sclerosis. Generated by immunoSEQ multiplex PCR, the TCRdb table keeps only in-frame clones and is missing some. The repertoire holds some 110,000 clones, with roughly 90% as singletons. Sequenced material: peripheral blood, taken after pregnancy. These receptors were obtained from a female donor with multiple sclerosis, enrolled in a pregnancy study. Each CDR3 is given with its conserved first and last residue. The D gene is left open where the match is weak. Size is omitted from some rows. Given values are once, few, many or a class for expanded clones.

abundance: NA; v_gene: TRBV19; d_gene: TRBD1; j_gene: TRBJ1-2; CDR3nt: TGTGCCAGTAGTATCTATCAGGGGGCGAATGGCTACACCTTC; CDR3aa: CASSIYQGANGYTF
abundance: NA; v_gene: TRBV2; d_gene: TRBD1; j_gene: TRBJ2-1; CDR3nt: TGTGCCAGCAGTGAACACCCTCGGGACAGGGTGGTCGATGAGCAGTTCTTC; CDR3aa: CASSEHPRDRVVDEQFF
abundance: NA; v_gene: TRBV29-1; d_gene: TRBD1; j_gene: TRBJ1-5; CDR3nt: TGCAGCGTTGCCGGACAGGGGGATCAGCCCCAGCATTTT; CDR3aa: CSVAGQGDQPQHF
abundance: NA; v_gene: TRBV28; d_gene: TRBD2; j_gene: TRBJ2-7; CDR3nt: TGTGCCAGCAGTTTATCTGGGAGGGCCTCCTACGAGCAGTACTTC; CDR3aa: CASSLSGRASYEQYF
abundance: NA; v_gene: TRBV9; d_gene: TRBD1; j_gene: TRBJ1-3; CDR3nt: TGTGCCAGCAGCGTGCGGACAGGAGAAGGAAACACCATATATTTT; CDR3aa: CASSVRTGEGNTIYF
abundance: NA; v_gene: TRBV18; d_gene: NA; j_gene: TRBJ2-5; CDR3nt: TGTGCCAGCTCACTGGTAATAGAAGAGACCCAGTACTTC; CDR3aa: CASSLVIEETQYF
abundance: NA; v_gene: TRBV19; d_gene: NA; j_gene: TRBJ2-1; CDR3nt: TGTGCCAGTAGTATTAATTCGGGGGATATTGGTTACAATGAGCAGTTCTTC; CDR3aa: CASSINSGDIGYNEQFF
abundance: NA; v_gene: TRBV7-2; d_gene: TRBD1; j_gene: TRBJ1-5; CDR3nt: TGTGCCAGCAGCTTAATAACAGGGGGCTTAAATCAGCCCCAGCATTTT; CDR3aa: CASSLITGGLNQPQHF
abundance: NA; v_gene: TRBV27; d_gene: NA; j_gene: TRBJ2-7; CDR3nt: TGTGCCAGCAGATCCGTCAGGGTAAACGAGCAGTACTTC; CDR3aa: CASRSVRVNEQYF
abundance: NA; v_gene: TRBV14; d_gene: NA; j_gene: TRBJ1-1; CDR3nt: TGTGCCAGCAGCACTCGACAGATAAACACTGAAGCTTTCTTT; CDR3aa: CASSTRQINTEAFF
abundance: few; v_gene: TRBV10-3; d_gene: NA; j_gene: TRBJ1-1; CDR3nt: TGTGCCATCAGTCCTCTAGGGGACTCTGAAGCTTTCTTT; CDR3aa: CAISPLGDSEAFF
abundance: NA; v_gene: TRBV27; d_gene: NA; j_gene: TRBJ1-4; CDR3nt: TGTGCCAGCACCGTGGCAGGGTCCGAAAAACTGTTTTTT; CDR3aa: CASTVAGSEKLFF
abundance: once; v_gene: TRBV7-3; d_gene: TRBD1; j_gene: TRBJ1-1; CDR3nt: TGTGCCAGCAGCCCAGGGACAGGGGGCGTCATGAACACTGAAGCTTTCTTT; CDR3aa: CASSPGTGGVMNTEAFF
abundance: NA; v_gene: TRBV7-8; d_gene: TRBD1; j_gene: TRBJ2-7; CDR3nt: TGTGCCAGCAGCTTGGACAGGTACTACGAGCAGTACTTC; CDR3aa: CASSLDRYYEQYF
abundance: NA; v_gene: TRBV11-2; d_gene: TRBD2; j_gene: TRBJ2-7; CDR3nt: TGTGCCAGCAGCATTAGGGGGGCGGGAGGGACCATCGAGCAGTACTTC; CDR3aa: CASSIRGAGGTIEQYF
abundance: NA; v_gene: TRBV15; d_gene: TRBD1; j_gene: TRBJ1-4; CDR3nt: TGTGCCACCAGCAGAGATGGAGCAGGCAGGGGGTTT; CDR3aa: CATSRDGAGRGF
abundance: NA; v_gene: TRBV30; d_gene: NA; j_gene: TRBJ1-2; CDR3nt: TGTGCCTCTACAGGGTCGGGAGGGGGCTACACCTTC; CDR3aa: CASTGSGGGYTF
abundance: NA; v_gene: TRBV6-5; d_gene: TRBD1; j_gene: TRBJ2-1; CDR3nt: TGTGCCAGCAGACGGACAGGGAACCCCCACAATGAGCAGTTCTTC; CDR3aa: CASRRTGNPHNEQFF
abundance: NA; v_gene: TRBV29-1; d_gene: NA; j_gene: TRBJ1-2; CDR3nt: TGCAGCGTCGGAGATTTTTATGGCTACACCTTC; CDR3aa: CSVGDFYGYTF
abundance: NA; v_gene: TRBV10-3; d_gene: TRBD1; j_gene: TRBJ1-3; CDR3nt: TGTGCCATCAGCTTGACAGGGGAAGTCTCTTTGCCTGGAAACACCATATATTTT; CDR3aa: CAISLTGEVSLPGNTIYF
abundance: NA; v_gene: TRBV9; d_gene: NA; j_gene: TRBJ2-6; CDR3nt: TGTGCCAGCAGCACGAAGACAGGCTTCTCTGGGGCCAACGTCCTGACTTTC; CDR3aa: CASSTKTGFSGANVLTF
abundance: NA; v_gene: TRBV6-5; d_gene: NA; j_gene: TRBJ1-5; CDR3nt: TGTGCCAGCACTTCGGGCAATCAGCCCCAGCATTTT; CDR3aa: CASTSGNQPQHF
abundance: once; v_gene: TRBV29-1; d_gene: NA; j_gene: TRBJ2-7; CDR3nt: TGCAGCGTTCTGGGGACTTACGAGCAGTACTTC; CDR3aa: CSVLGTYEQYF
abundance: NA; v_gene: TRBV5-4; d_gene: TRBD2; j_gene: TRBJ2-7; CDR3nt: TGTGCCAGCAGCTTGATCGGGGGGGGGCGGTACGAGCAGTACTTC; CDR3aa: CASSLIGGGRYEQYF
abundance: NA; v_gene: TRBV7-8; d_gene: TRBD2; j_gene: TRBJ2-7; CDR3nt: TGTGCCAGCAGCTTAGTCCCCGCTAGCGGGAGAAACGAGCAGTACTTC; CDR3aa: CASSLVPASGRNEQYF
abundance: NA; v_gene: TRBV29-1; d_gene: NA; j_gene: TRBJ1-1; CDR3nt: TGCAGCGCATTCAGGGTTCGGAACACTGAAGCTTTCTTT; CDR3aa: CSAFRVRNTEAFF
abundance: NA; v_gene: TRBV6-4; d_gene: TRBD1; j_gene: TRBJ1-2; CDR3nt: TGTGCCAGCAGTGACCAGCCGGGACAGGGGCGCTATGGCTACACCTTC; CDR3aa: CASSDQPGQGRYGYTF
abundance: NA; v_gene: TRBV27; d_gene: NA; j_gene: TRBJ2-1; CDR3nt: TGTGCCAGCAGTTTAGGAGGCGGGCCGAGCTCCTACAATGAGCAGTTCTTC; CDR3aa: CASSLGGGPSSYNEQFF
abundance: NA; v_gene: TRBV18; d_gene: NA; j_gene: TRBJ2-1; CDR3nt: TGTGCCAGCTCACCATTGGAAGGGTCTCGGAGGACCGGCTACAATGAGCAGTTCTTC; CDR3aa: CASSPLEGSRRTGYNEQFF
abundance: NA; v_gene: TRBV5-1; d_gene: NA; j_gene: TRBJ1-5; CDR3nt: TGCGCCAGCAGCTTGGAACAGGGAGCTCAGCCCCAGCATTTT; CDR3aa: CASSLEQGAQPQHF
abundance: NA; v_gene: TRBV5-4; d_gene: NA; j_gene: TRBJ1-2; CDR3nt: TGTGCCAGCAGCTTGGCCAATCAGGGATACTATGGCTACACCTTC; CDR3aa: CASSLANQGYYGYTF
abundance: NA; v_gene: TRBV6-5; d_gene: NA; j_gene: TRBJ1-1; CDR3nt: TGTGCCAGCAGTTACTCAGCGAACAGGGTTGAAGCTTTCTTT; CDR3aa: CASSYSANRVEAFF
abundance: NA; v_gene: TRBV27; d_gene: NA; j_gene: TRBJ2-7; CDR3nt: TGTGCCAGCAGTTCCCAGGGATACGGGGAGCAGTACTTC; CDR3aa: CASSSQGYGEQYF
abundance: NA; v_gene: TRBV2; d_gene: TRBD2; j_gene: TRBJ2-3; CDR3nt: TGTGCCAGCAGTGTAGCGGGAGCACGCACAGATACGCAGTATTTT; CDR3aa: CASSVAGARTDTQYF
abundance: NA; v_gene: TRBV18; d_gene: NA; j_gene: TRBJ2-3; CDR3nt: TGTGCCAGCTCACCTGGTCTGGCAGGCACAGATACGCAGTATTTT; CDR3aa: CASSPGLAGTDTQYF
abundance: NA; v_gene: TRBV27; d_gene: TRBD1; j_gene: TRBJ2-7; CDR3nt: TGTGCCAGCAGTCCGGGACAGGGTTTCAACGAGCAGTACTTC; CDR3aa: CASSPGQGFNEQYF
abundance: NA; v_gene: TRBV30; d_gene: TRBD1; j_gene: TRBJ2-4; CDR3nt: TGTGCCCTCACCGGGACAGGCGAAAACATTCAGTACTTC; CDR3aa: CALTGTGENIQYF
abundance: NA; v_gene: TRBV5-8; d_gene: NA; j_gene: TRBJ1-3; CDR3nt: TGTGCCAGCAGCTTGGTGTTGAGCGCTGGAAACACCATATATTTT; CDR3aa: CASSLVLSAGNTIYF
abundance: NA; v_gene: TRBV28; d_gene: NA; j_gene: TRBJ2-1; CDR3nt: TGTGCCAGCAGTTACGGCAATGAGCAGTTCTTC; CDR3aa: CASSYGNEQFF
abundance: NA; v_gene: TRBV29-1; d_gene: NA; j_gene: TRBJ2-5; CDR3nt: TGCAGCGCGCGAGGGGGGGGAGTACAAGAGACCCAGTACTTC; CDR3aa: CSARGGGVQETQYF
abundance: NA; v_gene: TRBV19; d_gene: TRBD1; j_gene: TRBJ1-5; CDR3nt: TGTGCCAGTAGCGATGGGACAGGGGGCGTCCAGCCCCAGCATTTT; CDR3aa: CASSDGTGGVQPQHF
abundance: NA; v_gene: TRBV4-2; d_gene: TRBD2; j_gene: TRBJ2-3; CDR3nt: TGTGCCAGCAGCCAAGATTTGGCTAGCGGGGGGACCCGAATGGATACGCAGTATTTT; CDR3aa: CASSQDLASGGTRMDTQYF
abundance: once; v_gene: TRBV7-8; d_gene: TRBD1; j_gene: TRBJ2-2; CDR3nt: TGTGCCAGCAGCTTAACAGGGGTCTCATCCGGGGAGCTGTTTTTT; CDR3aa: CASSLTGVSSGELFF
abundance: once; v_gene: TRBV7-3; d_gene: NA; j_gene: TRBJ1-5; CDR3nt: TGTGCCAGCTCCGTGGGACACCAAAATCAGCCCCAGCATTTT; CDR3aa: CASSVGHQNQPQHF
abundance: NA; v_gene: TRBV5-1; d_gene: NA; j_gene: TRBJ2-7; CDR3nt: TGCGCCAGCAGCTTGAGGCCAGGGATTTCCTACGAGCAGTACTTC; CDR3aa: CASSLRPGISYEQYF
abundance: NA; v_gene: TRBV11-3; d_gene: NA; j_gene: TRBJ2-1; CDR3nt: TGTGCCAGCAGCCTGGACAGAGGCACAAATGAGCAGTTCTTC; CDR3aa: CASSLDRGTNEQFF
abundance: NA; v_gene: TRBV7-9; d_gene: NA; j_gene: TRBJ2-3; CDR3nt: TGTGCCAGCAGCTGGGCCGATCTTCGCACAGATACGCAGTATTTT; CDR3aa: CASSWADLRTDTQYF
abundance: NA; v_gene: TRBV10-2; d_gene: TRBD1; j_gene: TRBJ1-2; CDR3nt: TGCGCCAGCAGTGAGTTGGGACAGGCTGACTACACCTTC; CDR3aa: CASSELGQADYTF
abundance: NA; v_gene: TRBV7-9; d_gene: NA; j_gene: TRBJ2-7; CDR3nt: TGTGCCAGCAGCTTTATAGCAGGGCCATCCTACGAGCAGTACTTC; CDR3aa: CASSFIAGPSYEQYF
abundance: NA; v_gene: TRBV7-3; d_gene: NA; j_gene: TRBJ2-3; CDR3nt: TGTGCCAGCAGTTACGCCCGGGAATCCACGCAGTATTTT; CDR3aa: CASSYARESTQYF
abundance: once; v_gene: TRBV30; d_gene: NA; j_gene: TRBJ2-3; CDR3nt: TGTGCCTGGAGTGGGCAGGGCCGCACAGATACGCAGTATTTT; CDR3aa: CAWSGQGRTDTQYF
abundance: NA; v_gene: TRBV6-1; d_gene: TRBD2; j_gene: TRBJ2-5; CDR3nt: TGTGCCAGCGAGACTAGCGGGGGTTATGAGACCCAGTACTTC; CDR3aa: CASETSGGYETQYF
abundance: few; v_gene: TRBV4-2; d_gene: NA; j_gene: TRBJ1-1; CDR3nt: TGTGCCAGCAGCCGAGGCCAAGCCGTGACCCTGAACACTGAAGCTTTCTTT; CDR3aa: CASSRGQAVTLNTEAFF
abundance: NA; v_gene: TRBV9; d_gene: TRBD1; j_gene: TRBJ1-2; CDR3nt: TGTGCCAGCTCCCCAAACAGGGGCGGCTACACCTTC; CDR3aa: CASSPNRGGYTF
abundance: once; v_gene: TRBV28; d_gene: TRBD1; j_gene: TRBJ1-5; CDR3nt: TGTGCCAGCACGACAGGGGTTGGGCCCCAGCATTTT; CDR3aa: CASTTGVGPQHF
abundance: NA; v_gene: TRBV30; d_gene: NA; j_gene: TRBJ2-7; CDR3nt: TGTGCCTGGAGTTCAAGCTGGTACGAGCAGTACTTC; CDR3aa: CAWSSSWYEQYF
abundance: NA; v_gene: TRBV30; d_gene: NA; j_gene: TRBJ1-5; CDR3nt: TGTGCCTGGAGTGTTAGCCGCTCGAATCAGCCCCAGCATTTT; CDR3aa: CAWSVSRSNQPQHF